This passage covers 6 T cell receptor beta chains from one sample sequenced in a study of early T cells in non-severe SARS-CoV-2 infection. TCRdb re-analysed the 5' RACE reads in MiXCR, keeping a single row per CDR3 protein. This sample yields some 96,000 distinct CDR3 sequences, of which 11% are seen a single time; less than 5.5% belongs to the top ten. The specimen was whole blood, collected at baseline. These receptors all come from an adult who was a healthcare worker with PCR-confirmed SARS-CoV-2 infection or an uninfected control (not recorded which).

The chain links TRBV7-9 to TRBJ2-3, with TRBD2 matching over 9 bases. Germline CDR1 SEHNR, CDR2 FQNEAQ (reference sequence). The CDR3 totals 13 residues. V was clipped by 5 bases and J by 4 bases; unmatched bases: 1. This CDR3 reads CASSAGGPDTQYF. DNA for the CDR3: TGTGCCAGCAGCGCGGGGGGGCCAGATACGCAGTATTTT.

This clonotype turned up a few times. The gene calls are TRBV2 and TRBJ2-5; 9 bases line up with TRBD2. The CDR3 contains 15 residues. The V segment lost 7 bases and the J segment 4 bases; nucleotides outside the gene matches: 10. Germline CDR1 and CDR2: SNHLY and FYNNEI. CDR3 region: CASTRATSGGETQYF. DNA of the CDR3: TGTGCCAGCACAAGGGCGACTAGCGGAGGAGAGACCCAGTACTTC.

This clonotype is a singleton in its sample. The V call is TRBV5-1, the J call TRBJ2-1; a weak D match, TRBD2 (5 bases). CDR1 and CDR2 from the germline V gene are SGHRS and YFSETQ. The CDR3 contains 16 residues. V lost 0 bases and J 6 bases, leaving 16 bases between the germline ends. The DNA for the CDR3 is TGCGCCAGCAGCTTGGTGCTGGCGGGCGGATCCAATGAGCAGTTCTTC. Translated, it gives CASSLVLAGGSNEQFF.

This rearrangement joins TRBV7-3 to TRBJ2-1; TRBD2 might be the D (6 bases). The CDR3 covers 13 residues. Trimming stripped 3 bases from V and 9 bases from J, with 12 bases between. Per the germline V gene, CDR1 is SGHTA and CDR2 is FQGTGA. The CDR3 nucleotides read TGTGCCAGCAGCTTTTCGGGAGCGGGTGAGCAGTTCTTC. It specifies CASSFSGAGEQFF.

This clonotype was picked up a small number of times. This chain connects TRBV29-1 to TRBJ2-7, with a tentative D call TRBD1 (6 bases). CDR1 and CDR2 from the germline V gene are SQVTM and ANQGSEA. This CDR3 is built from 13 residues. The V end lost 6 bases, the J end lost 1 base, and 13 bases lay between the germline ends. The CDR3 is CSVTGTTSYEQYF. The CDR3 DNA reads as TGCAGCGTGACCGGGACAACTTCCTACGAGCAGTACTTC.

This clonotype was found a few times. This CDR3 reads CASSLIGGSSYNSPLHF. The CDR3 bases are TGTGCCAGCAGCTTGATAGGGGGAAGCTCCTATAATTCACCCCTCCACTTT. This chain links TRBV5-4 with TRBJ1-6; D may be TRBD1 (6 bases). V lost 1 base and J lost 0, with 11 bases in between. The CDR3 consists of 17 residues. CDR1 is SGHNT, CDR2 YYREEE, per germline (reference sequence).